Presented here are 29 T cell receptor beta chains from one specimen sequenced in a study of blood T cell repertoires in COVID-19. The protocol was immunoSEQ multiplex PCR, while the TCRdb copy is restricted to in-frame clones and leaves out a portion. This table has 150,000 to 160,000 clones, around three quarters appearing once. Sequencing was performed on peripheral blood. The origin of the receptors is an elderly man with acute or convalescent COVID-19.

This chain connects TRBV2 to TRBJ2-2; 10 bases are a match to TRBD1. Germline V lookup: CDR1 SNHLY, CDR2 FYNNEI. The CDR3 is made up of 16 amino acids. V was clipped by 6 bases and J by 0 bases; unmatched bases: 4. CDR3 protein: CASRWDRGANTGELFF. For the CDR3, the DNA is TGTGCCAGCAGATGGGACAGGGGCGCGAACACCGGGGAGCTGTTTTTT.

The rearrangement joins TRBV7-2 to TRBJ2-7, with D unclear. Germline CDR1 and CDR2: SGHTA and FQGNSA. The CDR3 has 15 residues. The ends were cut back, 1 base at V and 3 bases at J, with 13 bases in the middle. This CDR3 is CASSLDSTSDYEQYF. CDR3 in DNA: TGTGCCAGCAGCTTAGACAGCACATCCGACTACGAGCAGTACTTC. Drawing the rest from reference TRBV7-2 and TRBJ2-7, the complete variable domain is GAGVSQSPSNKVTEKGKDVELRCDPISGHTALYWYRQSLGQGLEFLIYFQGNSAPDKSGLPSDRFSAERTGGSVSTLTIQRTQQEDSAVYLCASSLDSTSDYEQYFGPGTRLTVT.

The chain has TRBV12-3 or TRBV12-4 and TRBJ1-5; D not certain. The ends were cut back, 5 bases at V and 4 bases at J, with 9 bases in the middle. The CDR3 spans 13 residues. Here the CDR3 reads CASSQAGNQPQHF. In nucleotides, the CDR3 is TGTGCCAGCAGTCAGGCCGGTAATCAGCCCCAGCATTTT.

Here the CDR3 DNA reads TGTGCCAGCAGTTTCCAGGACAATCAGCCCCAGCATTTT. This sequence encodes CASSFQDNQPQHF. The chain uses TRBV12-3 or TRBV12-4 and TRBJ1-5; D is unresolved. Deletions cut 3 bases from V and 3 bases from J, with 6 bases between. The CDR3 is made up of 13 amino acids.

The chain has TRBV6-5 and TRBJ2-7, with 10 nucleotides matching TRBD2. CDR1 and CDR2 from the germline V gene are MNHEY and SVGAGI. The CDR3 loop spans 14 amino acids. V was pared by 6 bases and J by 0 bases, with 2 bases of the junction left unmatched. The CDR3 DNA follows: TGTGCCAGCAGGTCTAGCGGGGGCTCCTACGAGCAGTACTTC. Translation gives CASRSSGGSYEQYF.

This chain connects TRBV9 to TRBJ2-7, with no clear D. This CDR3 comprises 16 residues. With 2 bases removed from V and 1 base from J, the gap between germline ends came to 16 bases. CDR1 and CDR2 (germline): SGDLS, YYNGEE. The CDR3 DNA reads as TGTGCCAGCAGCGTCAGAGAGATTAGACAATCCTACGAGCAGTACGTC. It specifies CASSVREIRQSYEQYV.

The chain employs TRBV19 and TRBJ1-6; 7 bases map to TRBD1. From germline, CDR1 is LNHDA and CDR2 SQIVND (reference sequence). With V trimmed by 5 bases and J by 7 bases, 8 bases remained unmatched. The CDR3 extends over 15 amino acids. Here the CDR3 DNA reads TGTGCCAGTAGTTTAAACAGGGGTTTAAATTCACCCCTCCACTTT. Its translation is CASSLNRGLNSPLHF.

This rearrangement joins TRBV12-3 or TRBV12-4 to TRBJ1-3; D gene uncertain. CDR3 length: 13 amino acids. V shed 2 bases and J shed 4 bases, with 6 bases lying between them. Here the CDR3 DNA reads TGTGCCAGCAGTTTAAGCGAAGGAAACACCATATATTTT. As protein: CASSLSEGNTIYF.

The CDR3 loop is CASSFVRVGYTF. The CDR3 nucleotides are TGTGCCAGCAGTTTTGTAAGAGTTGGCTACACCTTC. The chain uses TRBV28 and TRBJ1-2, with D unresolved. The CDR3 consists of 12 residues. Looked up from germline, CDR1 is MDHEN and CDR2 is SYDVKM. The V end was cut by 3 bases, the J end by 7 bases, with 9 bases between.

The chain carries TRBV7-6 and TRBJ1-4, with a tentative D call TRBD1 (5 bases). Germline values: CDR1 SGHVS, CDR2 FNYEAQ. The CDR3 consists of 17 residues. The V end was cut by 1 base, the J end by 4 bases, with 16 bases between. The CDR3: CASSLDTTQGLNEKLFF. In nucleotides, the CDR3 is TGTGCCAGCAGCTTAGATACGACGCAGGGTCTTAATGAAAAACTGTTTTTT.

Here the CDR3 reads CASSLATGAGYTF. The CDR3 nucleotides are TGTGCCAGCAGTTTAGCGACAGGGGCGGGCTACACCTTC. The chain has TRBV12-3 or TRBV12-4 and TRBJ1-2; 8 positions agree with TRBD1. V trimming: 0 bases; J trimming: 8 bases; junction bases outside the gene matches: 2. CDR3 length equals 13 residues.

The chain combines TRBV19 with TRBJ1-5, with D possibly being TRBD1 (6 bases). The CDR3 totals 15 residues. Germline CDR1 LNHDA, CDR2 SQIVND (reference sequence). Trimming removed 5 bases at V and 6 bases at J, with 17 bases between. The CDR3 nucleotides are TGTGCCAGTAGTGCGAACAGGGTCAGCCGTCAGCCCCAGCATTTT. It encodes CASSANRVSRQPQHF.

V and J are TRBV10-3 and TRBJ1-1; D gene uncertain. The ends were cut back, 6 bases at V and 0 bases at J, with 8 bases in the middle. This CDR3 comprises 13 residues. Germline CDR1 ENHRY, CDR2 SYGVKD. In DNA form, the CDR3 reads TGTGCCATCAGACTTACAGTGAACACTGAAGCTTTCTTT. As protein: CAIRLTVNTEAFF.

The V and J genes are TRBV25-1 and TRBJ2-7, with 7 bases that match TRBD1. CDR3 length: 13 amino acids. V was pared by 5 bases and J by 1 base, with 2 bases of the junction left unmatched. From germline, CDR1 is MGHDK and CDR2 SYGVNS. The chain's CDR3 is CASSKQGSYEQYF. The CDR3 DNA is TGTGCCAGCAGTAAACAGGGGTCCTACGAGCAGTACTTC.

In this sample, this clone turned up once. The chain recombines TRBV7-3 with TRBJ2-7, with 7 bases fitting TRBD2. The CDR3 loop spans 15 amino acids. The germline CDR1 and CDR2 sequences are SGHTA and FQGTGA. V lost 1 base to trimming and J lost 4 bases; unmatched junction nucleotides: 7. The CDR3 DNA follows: TGTGCCAGCAGCTTAAGCGCTAGCGGAGTTTACGAGCAGTACTTC. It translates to CASSLSASGVYEQYF.

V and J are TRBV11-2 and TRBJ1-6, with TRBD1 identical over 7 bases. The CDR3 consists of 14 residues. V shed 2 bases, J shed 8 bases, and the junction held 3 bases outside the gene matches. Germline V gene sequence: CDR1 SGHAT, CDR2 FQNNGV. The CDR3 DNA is TGTGCCAGCAGCTTAAGAGACAGGGATTCACCCCTCCACTTT. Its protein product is CASSLRDRDSPLHF.

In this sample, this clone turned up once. CDR3 DNA: TGTGCCAGCAGTCAGGACAGGGGTGATACGCAGTATTTT. Translated, it gives CASSQDRGDTQYF. The gene calls are TRBV2 and TRBJ2-3; 9 nucleotides match TRBD1. This CDR3 is built from 13 residues. V shed 5 bases and J 6 bases; nucleotides not matched to a gene: 3. CDR1 and CDR2 (germline): SNHLY, FYNNEI.

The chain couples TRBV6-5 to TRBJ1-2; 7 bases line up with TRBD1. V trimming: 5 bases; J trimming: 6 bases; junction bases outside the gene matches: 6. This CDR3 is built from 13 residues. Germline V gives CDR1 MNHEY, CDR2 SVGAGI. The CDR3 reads CASSPTGSNGYTF. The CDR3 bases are TGTGCCAGCAGTCCGACAGGGTCCAATGGCTACACCTTC.

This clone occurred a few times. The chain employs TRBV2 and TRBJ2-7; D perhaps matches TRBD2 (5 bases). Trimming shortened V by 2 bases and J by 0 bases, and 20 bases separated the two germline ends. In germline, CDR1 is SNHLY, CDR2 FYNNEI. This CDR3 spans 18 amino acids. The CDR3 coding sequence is TGTGCCAGCAGTGAATATCGCGCCGGTTCTGGGAGCTCCTACGAGCAGTACTTC. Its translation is CASSEYRAGSGSSYEQYF.

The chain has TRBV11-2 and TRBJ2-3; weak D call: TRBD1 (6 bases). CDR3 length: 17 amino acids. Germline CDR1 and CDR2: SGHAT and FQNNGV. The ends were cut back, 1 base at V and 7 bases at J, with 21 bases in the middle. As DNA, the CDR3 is TGTGCCAGCAGCTTAGGCGCATATGGGACACCGAGGAATACGCAGTATTTT. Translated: CASSLGAYGTPRNTQYF. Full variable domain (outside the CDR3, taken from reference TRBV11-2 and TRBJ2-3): EAGVAQSPRYKIIEKRQSVAFWCNPISGHATLYWYQQILGQGPKLLIQFQNNGVVDDSQLPKDRFSAERLKGVDSTLKIQPAKLEDSAVYLCASSLGAYGTPRNTQYFGPGTRLTVL.

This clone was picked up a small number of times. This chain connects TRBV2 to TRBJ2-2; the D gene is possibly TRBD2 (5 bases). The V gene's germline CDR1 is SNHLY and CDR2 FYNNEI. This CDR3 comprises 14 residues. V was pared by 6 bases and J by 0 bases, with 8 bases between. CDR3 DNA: TGTGCCAGCAGGTGGGGAGCGAACACCGGGGAGCTGTTTTTT. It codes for CASRWGANTGELFF.

CDR3: CASSRTGANTGELFF. The CDR3 DNA reads TGTGCCAGCAGTCGGACAGGAGCGAACACCGGGGAGCTGTTTTTT. The genes are TRBV14 and TRBJ2-2; 7 bases line up with TRBD1. In germline, CDR1 is SGHDN, CDR2 FVKESK. CDR3 length: 15 amino acids. The junction had 4 bases not matched to a gene; V was cut back by 6 bases and J by 0 bases.

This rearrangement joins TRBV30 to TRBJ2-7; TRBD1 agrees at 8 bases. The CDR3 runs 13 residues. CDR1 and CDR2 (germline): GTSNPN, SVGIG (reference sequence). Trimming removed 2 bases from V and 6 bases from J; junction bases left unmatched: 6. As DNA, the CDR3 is TGTGCCTGGAGTAGGGCAGGGGGCGTCGAGCAGTACTTC. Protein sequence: CAWSRAGGVEQYF.

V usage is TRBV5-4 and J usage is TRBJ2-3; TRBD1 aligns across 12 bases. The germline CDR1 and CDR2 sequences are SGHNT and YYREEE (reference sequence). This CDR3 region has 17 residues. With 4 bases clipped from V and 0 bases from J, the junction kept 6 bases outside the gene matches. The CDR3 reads CASSRGGQGASTDTQYF. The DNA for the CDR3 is TGTGCCAGCAGCCGGGGGGGACAGGGGGCGAGCACAGATACGCAGTATTTT.

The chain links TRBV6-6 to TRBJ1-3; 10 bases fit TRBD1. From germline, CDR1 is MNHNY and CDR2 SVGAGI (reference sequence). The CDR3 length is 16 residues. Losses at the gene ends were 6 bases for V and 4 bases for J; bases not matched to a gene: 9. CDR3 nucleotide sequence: TGTGCCAGCAGCAAAGTCGACAGGGGGCGAGGAAACACCATATATTTT. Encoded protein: CASSKVDRGRGNTIYF.

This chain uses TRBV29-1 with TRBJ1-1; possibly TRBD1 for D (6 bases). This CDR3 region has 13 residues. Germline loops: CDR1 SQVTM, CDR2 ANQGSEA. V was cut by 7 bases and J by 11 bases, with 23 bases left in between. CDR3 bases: TGCAGCGCCTCGGGGGGGCAGGGTAAACGGGCTTTCTTT. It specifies CSASGGQGKRAFF.

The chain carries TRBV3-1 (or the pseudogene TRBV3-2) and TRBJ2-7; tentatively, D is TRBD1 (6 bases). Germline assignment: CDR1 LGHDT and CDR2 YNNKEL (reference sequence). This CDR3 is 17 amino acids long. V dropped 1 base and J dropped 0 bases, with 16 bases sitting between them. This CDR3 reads CASSQGPGQPSSYEQYF. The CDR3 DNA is TGTGCCAGCAGCCAAGGGCCCGGACAGCCGAGCTCCTACGAGCAGTACTTC.

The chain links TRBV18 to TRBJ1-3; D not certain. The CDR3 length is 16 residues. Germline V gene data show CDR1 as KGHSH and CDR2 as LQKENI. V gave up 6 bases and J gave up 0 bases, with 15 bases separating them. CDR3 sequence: CASSASRRSSGNTIYF. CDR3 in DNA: TGTGCCAGCTCGGCAAGTCGCAGGTCCTCTGGAAACACCATATATTTT. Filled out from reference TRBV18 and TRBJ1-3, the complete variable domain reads NAGVMQNPRHLVRRRGQEARLRCSPMKGHSHVYWYRQLPEEGLKFMVYLQKENIIDESGMPKERFSAEFPKEGPSILRIQQVVRGDSAAYFCASSASRRSSGNTIYFGEGSWLTVV.

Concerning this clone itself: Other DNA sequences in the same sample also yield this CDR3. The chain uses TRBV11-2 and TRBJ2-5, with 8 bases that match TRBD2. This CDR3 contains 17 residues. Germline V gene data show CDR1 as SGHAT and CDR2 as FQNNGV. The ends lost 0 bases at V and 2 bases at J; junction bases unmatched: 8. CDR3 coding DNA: TGTGCCAGCAGCTTAGATCATGAGCGGGGGAGACAAGAGACCCAGTACTTC. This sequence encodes CASSLDHERGRQETQYF.